These 30 T cell receptor beta chains share one sample of origin, sequenced in a study of CD8 T cells in Susac syndrome. cDNA came from roughly 0.53 to 1 ug RNA primed by random hexamers. TCRdb re-called the immunoSEQ multiplex PCR reads through MiXCR, storing one row per CDR3 protein. Of about 52,000 distinct CDR3 sequences listed, about 92% were seen once; the top ten hold around 0.49%. Material for sequencing was CD8+ T cells from PBMCs. These TCRs come from a human donor with multiple sclerosis.

This clonotype was seen once. This CDR3 reads CASSQMGSITDTQYF. The CDR3 bases are TGTGCCAGCAGCCAAATGGGGTCCATCACAGATACGCAGTATTTT. This chain joins TRBV7-3 and TRBJ2-3; unclear D gene. V was clipped by 5 bases and J by 2 bases, with 14 bases between them. This CDR3 is built from 15 residues. Germline values: CDR1 SGHTA, CDR2 FQGTGA.

The CDR3, as DNA: TGTGCCAGCAGCCAAGATCATCGGGGGGATACGCAGTATTTT. It encodes CASSQDHRGDTQYF. The chain uses TRBV4-2 and TRBJ2-3; perhaps TRBD2 as D (6 bases). The V and J ends lost 0 bases and 6 bases respectively, with 10 bases between them. CDR1 and CDR2 from the germline V gene are LGHNA and YNFKEQ. The CDR3 length is 14 residues.

The V call is TRBV7-9, the J call TRBJ2-7, with TRBD1 identical over 8 bases. CDR3 size: 16 residues. The junction had 9 bases not matched to a gene; V was cut back by 5 bases and J by 0 bases. The V gene's germline CDR1 is SEHNR and CDR2 FQNEAQ (reference sequence). CDR3 in amino acids: CASSPQGARSSYEQYF. In nucleotides, the CDR3 is TGTGCCAGCAGCCCCCAGGGGGCTCGCAGCTCCTACGAGCAGTACTTC.

This clonotype was found once. V usage is TRBV4-3 and J usage is TRBJ1-1; no firm D call. V lost 1 base, J lost 6 bases, and 18 bases lay in between. Germline lookup yields CDR1 LGHNA and CDR2 YSLEER. The CDR3 runs 16 residues. CDR3 nucleotide sequence: TGCGCCAGCAGCCAAGGTTTAAACCCCCCAGTCGCTGAAGCTTTCTTT. Amino acid sequence: CASSQGLNPPVAEAFF.

This chain joins TRBV28 and TRBJ1-4, with D uncertain. CDR3 length equals 12 residues. Germline V gene lookup returns CDR1 MDHEN and CDR2 SYDVKM. The V end lost 5 bases, the J end lost 10 bases, and 11 bases lay between the germline ends. CDR3 sequence reads: CASSPQVGKLFF. The CDR3 DNA follows: TGTGCCAGCAGTCCCCAAGTGGGAAAACTGTTTTTT.

The chain combines TRBV4-1 with TRBJ2-2, with 9 nucleotides matching TRBD2. After removal of 0 bases from V and 4 bases from J, the junction contained 6 bases not matched to a gene. The CDR3 is 17 residues long. Looked up from germline, CDR1 is MGHRA and CDR2 is YSYEKL. CDR3 loop: CASSQDRLAGSTGELFF. CDR3 nucleotides: TGCGCCAGCAGCCAAGATAGGCTAGCGGGGTCCACCGGGGAGCTGTTTTTT.

This clonotype came up once. The rearrangement links TRBV9 to TRBJ1-2; D might be TRBD1 (5 bases). Germline V CDR1 and CDR2: SGDLS, YYNGEE. Between the trimmed V and J ends, which lost 4 bases and 2 bases, there was a span of 6 bases. The CDR3 runs 12 residues. The CDR3 spells CASSRDNYGYTF. CDR3 sequence (DNA): TGTGCCAGCAGCAGGGACAACTATGGCTACACCTTC.

This clonotype was seen a handful of times. The chain employs TRBV9 and TRBJ2-7; D call uncertain. The CDR3 extends over 13 amino acids. The germline CDR1 and CDR2 sequences are SGDLS and YYNGEE. V lost 4 bases to trimming and J lost 2 bases, with 10 bases between them. The chain's CDR3 is CASSPAGPYEQYF. In DNA, the CDR3 is TGTGCCAGCAGCCCGGCCGGCCCCTACGAGCAGTACTTC.

This clonotype showed up just a few times. V is TRBV10-3 and J is TRBJ2-7, with D possibly TRBD1 on 5 matching bases. CDR3 size: 13 residues. Germline values: CDR1 ENHRY, CDR2 SYGVKD. Trimming pared 3 bases from V and 3 bases from J, leaving 9 bases between. In DNA form, the CDR3 reads TGTGCCATCAGTGAAGACAGTTTCTACGAGCAGTACTTC. It is translated as CAISEDSFYEQYF.

The chain links TRBV13 to TRBJ2-5; D is ambiguous. This CDR3 comprises 13 residues. Between the trimmed V and J ends, which lost 1 base and 5 bases, there was a span of 8 bases. The germline gives CDR1 PRHDT, CDR2 FYEKMQ (reference sequence). CDR3 sequence (DNA): TGTGCCAGCAGCTTAGACGAGACGGAGACCCAGTACTTC. Encoded protein: CASSLDETETQYF.

This chain connects TRBV3-1 to TRBJ1-2, with D possibly matching TRBD1 (6 bases). The CDR3 spans 15 residues. Trimming shortened V by 1 base and J by 3 bases, and 12 bases separated the two germline ends. Germline V gives CDR1 LGHDT, CDR2 YNNKEL (reference sequence). Written as DNA, the CDR3 is TGTGCCAGCAGCCAAGGGGGGCTAAGCGACTATGGCTACACCTTC. Amino acids: CASSQGGLSDYGYTF.

This sequence joins TRBV7-2 and TRBJ1-5; D call uncertain. The CDR3 loop spans 13 amino acids. From germline, CDR1 is SGHTA and CDR2 FQGNSA. V lost 5 bases to trimming and J lost 7 bases, with 12 bases between them. CDR3 bases: TGTGCCAGCAGCCCGTTGCTAGGGCAGCCCCAGCATTTT. Its protein product is CASSPLLGQPQHF. The full variable domain, in which reference TRBV7-2 and TRBJ1-5 provide the parts outside the CDR3, is GAGVSQSPSNKVTEKGKDVELRCDPISGHTALYWYRQSLGQGLEFLIYFQGNSAPDKSGLPSDRFSAERTGGSVSTLTIQRTQQEDSAVYLCASSPLLGQPQHFGDGTRLSIL.

The chain's CDR3 is CAWGTPPGELFF. The CDR3, as DNA: TGTGCCTGGGGGACTCCCCCCGGGGAGCTGTTTTTT. The chain couples TRBV30 to TRBJ2-2; maybe TRBD2 (6 bases). Germline CDR1 reads GTSNPN; CDR2 reads SVGIG (reference sequence). The V end was cut by 5 bases, the J end by 6 bases, with 10 bases between. The CDR3 is 12 residues long.

V and J are TRBV7-2 and TRBJ1-5; TRBD1 agrees at 7 bases. Germline loops: CDR1 SGHTA, CDR2 FQGNSA. The CDR3 length is 16 residues. With 1 base clipped from V and 6 bases from J, the junction kept 9 bases outside the gene matches. The CDR3 spells CASSLDPGGMGQPQHF. The CDR3 DNA sequence: TGTGCCAGCAGCTTAGATCCAGGGGGTATGGGTCAGCCCCAGCATTTT. Full variable domain (outside the CDR3, taken from reference TRBV7-2 and TRBJ1-5): GAGVSQSPSNKVTEKGKDVELRCDPISGHTALYWYRQSLGQGLEFLIYFQGNSAPDKSGLPSDRFSAERTGGSVSTLTIQRTQQEDSAVYLCASSLDPGGMGQPQHFGDGTRLSIL.

V gene TRBV30 combines with J gene TRBJ1-2; D not resolved. Trimming cost V 8 bases and J 4 bases, with 2 bases left between them. This CDR3 has 8 residues. Germline V gene data show CDR1 as GTSNPN and CDR2 as SVGIG (reference sequence). CDR3 sequence: CAVYGYTF. CDR3 DNA: TGTGCCGTCTATGGCTACACCTTC.

This clonotype came up once. This chain uses TRBV20-1 with TRBJ2-7, with D possibly being TRBD1 or TRBD2 (5 bases each). Germline V lookup: CDR1 DFQATT, CDR2 SNEGSKA (reference sequence). Trimming pared 0 bases from V and 3 bases from J, leaving 27 bases between. The CDR3 extends over 19 amino acids. Here the CDR3 DNA reads TGCAGTGCTAGAGATCTTGGGGTGAGTGCAAGGACAAGCGGCTACGAGCAGTACTTC. It yields the protein CSARDLGVSARTSGYEQYF.

The chain employs TRBV29-1 and TRBJ1-5; 8 nucleotides line up with TRBD1. Germline V gene lookup returns CDR1 SQVTM and CDR2 ANQGSEA. The CDR3 loop spans 14 amino acids. The ends lost 2 bases at V and 7 bases at J; junction bases unmatched: 7. The DNA of the CDR3 is TGCAGCGTTGAATCCCAGGGGGCAGGGCAGCCCCAGCATTTT. Amino acids: CSVESQGAGQPQHF.

The rearrangement links TRBV7-9 to TRBJ2-7, with a weak D call TRBD2 (6 bases). Germline-derived CDR1 and CDR2 are SEHNR and FQNEAQ (reference sequence). V was pared by 5 bases and J by 4 bases, with 9 bases between. The CDR3 consists of 12 residues. DNA for the CDR3: TGTGCCAGCAGCCGGGGGATGTACGAGCAGTACTTC. It encodes CASSRGMYEQYF. Based on the CDR3 plus reference TRBV7-9 and TRBJ2-7, the full variable domain is DTGVSQNPRHKITKRGQNVTFRCDPISEHNRLYWYRQTLGQGPEFLTYFQNEAQLEKSRLLSDRFSAERPKGSFSTLEIQRTEQGDSAMYLCASSRGMYEQYFGPGTRLTVT.

CDR3 protein: CSASGDLRGGYTF. DNA of the CDR3: TGCAGTGCTAGCGGAGATCTCCGGGGGGGCTACACCTTC. This chain links TRBV20-1 with TRBJ1-2; D perhaps matches TRBD1 (5 bases). CDR3 size: 13 residues. Trimming took 3 bases from V and 8 from J, leaving 16 bases between them. Germline V gene lookup returns CDR1 DFQATT and CDR2 SNEGSKA (reference sequence).

This clonotype has a single count. V usage is TRBV9 and J usage is TRBJ2-3, with no clear D. Trimming shortened V by 0 bases and J by 1 base, and 6 bases separated the two germline ends. CDR1 is SGDLS, CDR2 YYNGEE, per germline. The CDR3 is made up of 14 amino acids. The CDR3 DNA is TGTGCCAGCAGCGTAGGTCGCGGCACAGATACGCAGTATTTT. Amino acid sequence: CASSVGRGTDTQYF.

The V call is TRBV10-2, the J call TRBJ2-5, with 7 bases lining up with TRBD2. The CDR3 is 15 residues long. CDR1 and CDR2 from the germline V gene are WSHSY and SAAADI. With V trimmed by 6 bases and J by 5 bases, 12 bases remained unmatched. In nucleotides, the CDR3 is TGCGCCAGCAGGAAAGGACTAGAAGGGAAGGAGACCCAGTACTTC. It specifies CASRKGLEGKETQYF.

This rearrangement joins TRBV13 to TRBJ2-7; 7 bases are shared with TRBD1. V lost 3 bases, J lost 4 bases, and 6 bases stayed unmatched. The CDR3 contains 14 residues. Germline V gene data show CDR1 as PRHDT and CDR2 as FYEKMQ (reference sequence). Here the CDR3 reads CASSLGQFLYEQYF. The DNA of the CDR3 is TGTGCCAGCAGCTTGGGACAGTTTTTGTACGAGCAGTACTTC.

This clonotype was seen only once. The chain employs TRBV4-2 and TRBJ2-1; TRBD2 is a possible D gene (5 bases). Deletions cut 7 bases from V and 9 bases from J, with 22 bases between. The germline CDR1 and CDR2 sequences are LGHNA and YNFKEQ. CDR3 length: 15 amino acids. The CDR3 DNA follows: TGTGCCAGCATTGAGAGGGCGGCCCTGAGTGGTGAGCAGTTCTTC. It codes for CASIERAALSGEQFF.

V is TRBV11-2 and J is TRBJ2-3; D possibly uses TRBD1 or TRBD2 (5 bases each). The CDR3 has 17 amino acids. The germline V and J ends were trimmed by 1 base and 0 bases, with 14 bases remaining between them. In germline, CDR1 is SGHAT, CDR2 FQNNGV. The CDR3, as DNA: TGTGCCAGCAGCTTAGTCGGACCGGGGCTTAGCACAGATACGCAGTATTTT. Translation: CASSLVGPGLSTDTQYF.

This clonotype was recorded once. The CDR3 loop is CASSPGSLAGDYTQYF. The CDR3 DNA sequence: TGTGCCAGCTCACCCGGATCGCTAGCGGGGGATTATACGCAGTATTTT. V is TRBV18 and J is TRBJ2-3, with 10 bases that match TRBD2. This CDR3 comprises 16 residues. Unmatched junction bases numbered 10, after V lost 3 bases and J lost 7 bases. Germline V lookup: CDR1 KGHSH, CDR2 LQKENI.

The rearrangement uses TRBV9 and TRBJ1-2; 10 bases are shared with TRBD1. CDR1 SGDLS and CDR2 YYNGEE come from the germline V gene. V gave up 4 bases and J gave up 7 bases; unmatched junction bases: 10. This CDR3 region has 15 residues. This CDR3 is CASSPWVTGGGGYTF. The DNA for the CDR3 is TGTGCCAGCAGCCCATGGGTGACAGGGGGCGGTGGCTACACCTTC. Full variable domain (outside the CDR3, taken from reference TRBV9 and TRBJ1-2): DSGVTQTPKHLITATGQRVTLRCSPRSGDLSVYWYQQSLDQGLQFLIQYYNGEERAKGNILERFSAQQFPDLHSELNLSSLELGDSALYFCASSPWVTGGGGYTFGSGTRLTVV.

This clonotype was seen more than once but under ten times. This rearrangement joins TRBV6-1 to TRBJ2-1; no definite D call. The germline V gene encodes CDR1 MNHNS and CDR2 SASEGT. This CDR3 region has 15 residues. V lost 6 bases and J lost 8, with 20 bases in between. The CDR3 sequence is CASSVGILGLDEQFF. The CDR3 region has the DNA TGTGCCAGCAGCGTCGGTATACTCGGGCTCGATGAGCAGTTCTTC.

In nucleotides, the CDR3 is TGCGCCAGCAGCCAGGGACAGGGCGAAGCTTTCTTT. Translated: CASSQGQGEAFF. The rearrangement uses TRBV4-1 and TRBJ1-1, with TRBD1 identical over 9 bases. From germline, CDR1 is MGHRA and CDR2 YSYEKL. Losses at the gene ends were 3 bases for V and 8 bases for J; bases not matched to a gene: 1. The CDR3 totals 12 residues.

The chain links TRBV13 to TRBJ2-1; D could derive from TRBD1 or TRBD2 (5 bases each). The CDR3 is made up of 16 amino acids. Trimming cost V 0 bases and J 0 bases, with 9 bases left between them. CDR1 and CDR2 from the germline V gene are PRHDT and FYEKMQ (reference sequence). The CDR3 DNA sequence: TGTGCCAGCAGCTTAGGCCCAGGGAGCTCCTACAATGAGCAGTTCTTC. Its protein is CASSLGPGSSYNEQFF. The variable domain in full, with the rest retrieved from reference TRBV13 and TRBJ2-1, is AAGVIQSPRHLIKEKRETATLKCYPIPRHDTVYWYQQGPGQDPQFLISFYEKMQSDKGSIPDRFSAQQFSDYHSELNMSSLELGDSALYFCASSLGPGSSYNEQFFGPGTRLTVL.

The chain has TRBV29-1 and TRBJ1-2, with no clear D. V dropped 7 bases and J dropped 8 bases, with 14 bases sitting between them. Germline V gene sequence: CDR1 SQVTM, CDR2 ANQGSEA. This CDR3 contains 11 residues. The CDR3 sequence is CSATDTRGYTF. The CDR3 DNA sequence: TGCAGCGCAACGGATACCCGGGGCTACACCTTC.